The clone carrying this TCR beta chain was counted a single time. Its antigen is not identified. TCR alpha and TCR beta cDNA libraries with sample barcodes and UMIs came from 5'RACE using constant-segment primers. TCRdb redid the calling of the 5' RACE reads with MiXCR, one entry per CDR3 protein. The data hold about half a million distinct CDR3 sequences, with around a sixth observed a single time. The CDR3 runs to 17 residues. Trimming removed 3 bases from V and 3 bases from J; junction bases left unmatched: 13. Germline V gene sequence: CDR1 SGHTA, CDR2 FQGNSA. The source of the sample is a study of T-cell memory formation after mild COVID-19. Study-wide context: TCR clustering was largely donor specific. Study results and limitations: Clones which contracted sat mainly in CM and EM if CD4+, and in EMRA if CD8+.

This chain joins TRBV7-2 and TRBJ2-5; 7 nucleotides match TRBD2. Specimen: PBMCs or a T cell subset sorted from them (not recorded which). The sequence was obtained from an adult woman who had mild COVID-19 (a few samples of this study predate the infection). Cell type and time point are not known. The CDR3 DNA sequence: TGTGCCAGCAGCTTGGGAGGGACCTCCGGCGGAAAAGAGACCCAGTACTTC. Its protein is CASSLGGTSGGKETQYF.